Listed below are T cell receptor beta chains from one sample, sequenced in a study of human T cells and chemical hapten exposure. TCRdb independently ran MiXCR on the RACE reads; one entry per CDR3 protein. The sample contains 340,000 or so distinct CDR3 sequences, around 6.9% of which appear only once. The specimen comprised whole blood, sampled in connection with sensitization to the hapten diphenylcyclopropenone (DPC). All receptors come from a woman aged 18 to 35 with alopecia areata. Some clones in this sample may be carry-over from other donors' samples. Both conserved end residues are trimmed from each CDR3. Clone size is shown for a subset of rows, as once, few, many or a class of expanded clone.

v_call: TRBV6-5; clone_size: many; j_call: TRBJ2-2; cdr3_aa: ASSYSEPGHLTGELF
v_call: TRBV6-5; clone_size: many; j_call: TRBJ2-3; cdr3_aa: ASSTGTTTTDTQY
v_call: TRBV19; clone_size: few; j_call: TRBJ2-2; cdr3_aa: ASNPLDSTGELF
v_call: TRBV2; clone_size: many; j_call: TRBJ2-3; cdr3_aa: ASSEALNTQY
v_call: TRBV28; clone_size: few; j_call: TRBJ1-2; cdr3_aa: ASSLGVWGYT
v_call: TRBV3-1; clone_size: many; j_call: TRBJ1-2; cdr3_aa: ASSPVRDRPYGYT
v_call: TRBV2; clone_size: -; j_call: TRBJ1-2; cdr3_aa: ASSEAHRGVGYT
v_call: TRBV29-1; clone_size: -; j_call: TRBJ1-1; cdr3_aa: SARDRVRAEAF
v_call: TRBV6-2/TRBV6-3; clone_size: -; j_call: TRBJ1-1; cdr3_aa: ASYTGDTNTEAF
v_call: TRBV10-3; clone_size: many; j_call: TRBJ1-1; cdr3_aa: AISEGQGISEAF
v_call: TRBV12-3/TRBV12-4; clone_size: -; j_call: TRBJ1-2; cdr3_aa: ASRGTDPNGYT
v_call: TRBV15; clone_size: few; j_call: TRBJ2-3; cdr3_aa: ATSREGGSTDTQY
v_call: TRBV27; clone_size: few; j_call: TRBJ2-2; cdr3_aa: ASRGGQLRLTGELF
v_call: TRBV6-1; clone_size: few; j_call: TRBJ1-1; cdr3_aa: ASSHAPYLRGGLNTEAF
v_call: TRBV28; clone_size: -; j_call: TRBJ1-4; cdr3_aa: ASSLEGQGTEKLF
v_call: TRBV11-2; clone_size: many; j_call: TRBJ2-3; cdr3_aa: ASSLTIKPTSTDTQY
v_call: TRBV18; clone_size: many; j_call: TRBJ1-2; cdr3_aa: ASSPAGADYGYT
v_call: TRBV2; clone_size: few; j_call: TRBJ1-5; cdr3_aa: ASSQLYYSNQPQH
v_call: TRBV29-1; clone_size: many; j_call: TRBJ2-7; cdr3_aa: SVDSTGAGEQY
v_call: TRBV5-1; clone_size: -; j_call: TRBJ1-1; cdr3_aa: ASSLESGRAF